The 25 T cell receptor beta chains presented below share a single source sample, sequenced in a study of cytomegalovirus exposure and HLA in healthy donors. Both 60 Vbeta primers and 13 Jbeta primers went into the PCR. Here immunoSEQ multiplex PCR was the method, and the copy in TCRdb shows in-frame clones only, minus some. This listing includes 150,000 to 200,000 clones. The sequenced sample was PBMCs. Receptor source: a man younger than 45 in good health and CMV-seronegative.

This chain uses TRBV18 with TRBJ2-1; possibly TRBD1 for D (5 bases). CDR1 is KGHSH and CDR2 is LQKENI in the germline V gene. Trimming left V 3 bases short and J 5 bases short, with 8 bases between. The CDR3 runs to 13 residues. This chain's CDR3 is CASSPTGHNEQFF. CDR3 nucleotide sequence: TGTGCCAGCTCACCCACAGGTCACAATGAGCAGTTCTTC.

The chain has TRBV6-6 and TRBJ2-3; D gene uncertain. The CDR3 has 14 amino acids. V dropped 1 base and J dropped 0 bases, with 5 bases sitting between them. Looked up from germline, CDR1 is MNHNY and CDR2 is SVGAGI (reference sequence). CDR3 loop: CASSYLASTDTQYF. In nucleotides, the CDR3 is TGTGCCAGCAGTTACTTAGCTAGCACAGATACGCAGTATTTT.

The J gene is TRBJ1-2, the V gene TRBV4-2; D not resolved. CDR1 is LGHNA, CDR2 YNFKEQ, per germline. V was trimmed by 1 base and J by 2 bases, leaving 5 bases between them. CDR3 size: 13 residues. The CDR3, as DNA: TGTGCCAGCAGCCAAGGCCTAAACTATGGCTACACCTTC. It encodes CASSQGLNYGYTF.

The chain recombines TRBV30 with TRBJ1-4; a possible D gene is TRBD1 (5 bases). The CDR3 runs to 13 residues. Trimming cost V 4 bases and J 7 bases, with 13 bases left between them. CDR1 GTSNPN and CDR2 SVGIG come from the germline V gene (reference sequence). The CDR3 region is CAWNGRVGEKLFF. In DNA, the CDR3 is TGTGCCTGGAATGGCAGGGTTGGTGAAAAACTGTTTTTT.

V gene TRBV5-1 combines with J gene TRBJ2-1, with 8 bases identical to TRBD2. Germline V lookup: CDR1 SGHRS, CDR2 YFSETQ. The CDR3 extends over 15 amino acids. V dropped 3 bases and J dropped 5; count of bases not matched to a gene: 7. CDR3 amino acids: CASSSGTSANNEQFF. CDR3 in DNA: TGCGCCAGCAGCTCCGGGACTAGTGCTAACAATGAGCAGTTCTTC.

The chain carries TRBV5-1 and TRBJ1-4; the D is unclear. The ends were cut back, 0 bases at V and 0 bases at J, with 6 bases in the middle. Per germline, CDR1 SGHRS and CDR2 YFSETQ. There are 15 residues in the CDR3. The CDR3 bases are TGCGCCAGCAGCTTGGACGGGTCAACTAATGAAAAACTGTTTTTT. It yields the protein CASSLDGSTNEKLFF.

The chain recombines TRBV25-1 with TRBJ1-2; D unclear. The CDR3 loop spans 10 amino acids. Germline CDR1 reads MGHDK; CDR2 reads SYGVNS. Trimming removed 10 bases from V and 1 base from J, with 4 bases in between. The CDR3 sequence: CATSNYGYTF. In DNA, the CDR3 is TGTGCCACTAGTAACTATGGCTACACCTTC.

The chain employs TRBV5-8 and TRBJ2-7; D gene ambiguous. CDR1 and CDR2 from the germline V gene are SGHTS and YDEGEE. The V and J ends lost 1 base and 0 bases respectively, with 8 bases between them. This CDR3 is built from 14 residues. This CDR3 is CASSLKQISYEQYF. CDR3 coding DNA: TGTGCCAGCAGCTTGAAACAGATCTCCTACGAGCAGTACTTC.

This chain uses TRBV19 with TRBJ1-1; TRBD1 matches at 7 bases. The ends lost 8 bases at V and 4 bases at J; junction bases unmatched: 7. The CDR3 extends over 13 amino acids. The germline CDR1 and CDR2 sequences are LNHDA and SQIVND (reference sequence). The CDR3 bases are TGTGCCAGTCTGCAGGGGGGACTCACTGAAGCTTTCTTT. Encoded protein: CASLQGGLTEAFF. The complete variable domain, with remaining parts taken from reference TRBV19 and TRBJ1-1, reads DGGITQSPKYLFRKEGQNVTLSCEQNLNHDAMYWYRQDPGQGLRLIYYSQIVNDFQKGDIAEGYSVSREKKESFPLTVTSAQKNPTAFYLCASLQGGLTEAFFGQGTRLTVV.

This sequence joins TRBV5-1 and TRBJ1-4, with 8 nucleotides matching TRBD1. Unmatched junction bases numbered 6, after V lost 5 bases and J lost 0 bases. Germline values: CDR1 SGHRS, CDR2 YFSETQ. There are 16 residues in the CDR3. The CDR3 reads CASRSGQGTTNEKLFF. The CDR3 DNA is TGCGCCAGCAGATCCGGACAGGGCACAACTAATGAAAAACTGTTTTTT. Together with reference TRBV5-1 and TRBJ1-4, the CDR3 gives the full variable domain: KAGVTQTPRYLIKTRGQQVTLSCSPISGHRSVSWYQQTPGQGLQFLFEYFSETQRNKGNFPGRFSGRQFSNSRSEMNVSTLELGDSALYLCASRSGQGTTNEKLFFGSGTQLSVL.

The chain couples TRBV30 to TRBJ2-5; possibly TRBD2 for D (5 bases). Germline-derived CDR1 and CDR2 are GTSNPN and SVGIG (reference sequence). The V end was cut by 0 bases, the J end by 4 bases, with 9 bases between. The CDR3 is 13 amino acids. CDR3 sequence (DNA): TGTGCCTGGAGTGTTTCTGGAGGAGAGACCCAGTACTTC. This encodes CAWSVSGGETQYF.

V and J are TRBV4-3 and TRBJ2-5, with D possibly being TRBD1 (5 bases). With the DNA end fitting TRBJ2-7 better, the J assignment may be wrong. This CDR3 spans 15 amino acids. Germline CDR1 is LGHNA and CDR2 is YSLEER. The CDR3 bases are TGCGCCAGCAGCCGTAGGGGCCGCACATCCTACGAGCAGTACTTC. Translation gives CASSRRGRTSYEQYF.

The chain carries TRBV11-2 and TRBJ2-2; D remains ambiguous. With 0 bases removed from V and 0 bases from J, the gap between germline ends came to 11 bases. Germline V gives CDR1 SGHAT, CDR2 FQNNGV. This CDR3 is built from 17 residues. CDR3 coding DNA: TGTGCCAGCAGCTTAGATCTAGGCAGCACGAACACCGGGGAGCTGTTTTTT. It yields the protein CASSLDLGSTNTGELFF.

The chain has TRBV27 and TRBJ1-2, with D maybe TRBD1 (5 bases). Germline values: CDR1 MNHEY, CDR2 SMNVEV (reference sequence). The V gene lost 6 bases and the J gene lost 1 base, with 9 bases spanning the gap. The CDR3 consists of 13 residues. CDR3: CASRNRNNYGYTF. The CDR3 coding sequence is TGTGCCAGCAGGAACAGGAATAACTATGGCTACACCTTC.

The V gene is TRBV4-1, the J gene TRBJ1-3; 9 bases align to TRBD1. There are 16 residues in the CDR3. J gave up 4 bases and V 7 bases, and 11 bases lay outside the gene matches. Germline values: CDR1 MGHRA, CDR2 YSYEKL. CDR3 protein: CASTPAGQGLGNTIYF. Here the CDR3 DNA reads TGCGCCAGCACCCCAGCGGGACAGGGACTCGGAAACACCATATATTTT.

The rearrangement joins TRBV7-9 to TRBJ2-5; D might be TRBD2 (5 bases). In germline, CDR1 is SEHNR, CDR2 FQNEAQ (reference sequence). V was cut by 4 bases and J by 7 bases, with 7 bases left in between. This CDR3 region has 11 residues. The CDR3 is CASSSGVTQYF. The CDR3 nucleotides read TGTGCCAGCAGCTCCGGGGTGACCCAGTACTTC.

The chain carries TRBV19 and TRBJ2-3; D not resolved. V was trimmed by 6 bases and J by 5 bases, leaving 9 bases between them. The CDR3 sequence is 12 residues long. CDR1 LNHDA and CDR2 SQIVND come from the germline V gene (reference sequence). This CDR3 reads CASRFVGDTQYF. CDR3 nucleotide sequence: TGTGCCAGTAGGTTTGTCGGAGATACGCAGTATTTT.

This chain uses TRBV10-1 with TRBJ1-2; D ambiguous. CDR3 length: 12 amino acids. V lost 5 bases and J lost 4, with 8 bases in between. Germline V lookup: CDR1 WNHNN, CDR2 SYGVQD (reference sequence). The CDR3 nucleotides are TGCGCCAGCAGTTCGGACTCCTATGGCTACACCTTC. Its protein is CASSSDSYGYTF.

The chain combines TRBV5-1 with TRBJ1-1; 9 bases match TRBD1. Germline V gives CDR1 SGHRS, CDR2 YFSETQ. V was clipped by 4 bases and J by 0 bases; unmatched bases: 7. The CDR3 loop spans 16 amino acids. The CDR3 nucleotides are TGCGCCAGCAGCACCGGGACAGGGCCAGTGAACACTGAAGCTTTCTTT. Protein: CASSTGTGPVNTEAFF. The whole variable domain, filled in from reference TRBV5-1 and TRBJ1-1, reads KAGVTQTPRYLIKTRGQQVTLSCSPISGHRSVSWYQQTPGQGLQFLFEYFSETQRNKGNFPGRFSGRQFSNSRSEMNVSTLELGDSALYLCASSTGTGPVNTEAFFGQGTRLTVV.

The rearrangement joins TRBV9 to TRBJ1-2; 8 positions match TRBD1. With V trimmed by 5 bases and J by 8 bases, 8 bases remained unmatched. The V gene's germline CDR1 is SGDLS and CDR2 YYNGEE. The CDR3 runs to 13 residues. The CDR3 DNA reads TGTGCCAGCAGTGAGGGGACAGGACGAGGCTACACCTTC. Translating it yields CASSEGTGRGYTF.

The CDR3 sequence is CASSLGGVGLAKNIQYF. Here the CDR3 DNA reads TGTGCCAGCAGCTTAGGGGGGGTGGGACTAGCCAAAAACATTCAGTACTTC. This chain connects TRBV7-9 to TRBJ2-4; possibly TRBD2 for D (6 bases). This CDR3 is built from 17 residues. Germline V gene sequence: CDR1 SEHNR, CDR2 FQNEAQ (reference sequence). V was trimmed by 1 base and J by 0 bases, leaving 13 bases between them.

The CDR3 DNA is TGTGCCAGCAGTTACCTTGGGACTAGCGGAGATACGCAGTATTTT. Its translation is CASSYLGTSGDTQYF. The chain recombines TRBV6-5 with TRBJ2-3, with 11 nucleotides matching TRBD2. This CDR3 spans 15 amino acids. The V gene's germline CDR1 is MNHEY and CDR2 SVGAGI. With 2 bases clipped from V and 5 bases from J, the junction kept 3 bases outside the gene matches.

The chain is built from TRBV27 and TRBJ2-1; 10 nucleotides agree with TRBD2. Germline lookup yields CDR1 MNHEY and CDR2 SMNVEV (reference sequence). This CDR3 has 16 amino acids. The V and J ends lost 4 bases and 3 bases, in that order; junction bases with no gene match: 6. CDR3: CASSSIAGGYYNEQFF. In nucleotides, the CDR3 is TGTGCCAGCAGTTCCATAGCGGGAGGTTACTACAATGAGCAGTTCTTC.

The V call is TRBV7-9, the J call TRBJ1-6, with unresolved D. The CDR3 has 14 amino acids. Trimming pared 5 bases from V and 7 bases from J, leaving 12 bases between. The germline CDR1 and CDR2 sequences are SEHNR and FQNEAQ (reference sequence). The CDR3 loop is CASSHEGGNSPLHF. CDR3 coding DNA: TGTGCCAGCAGCCATGAGGGCGGGAATTCACCCCTCCACTTT. The whole variable domain, remainder taken from reference TRBV7-9 and TRBJ1-6, is DTGVSQNPRHKITKRGQNVTFRCDPISEHNRLYWYRQTLGQGPEFLTYFQNEAQLEKSRLLSDRFSAERPKGSFSTLEIQRTEQGDSAMYLCASSHEGGNSPLHFGNGTRLTVT.

The V and J genes are TRBV9 and TRBJ1-3, with D possibly being TRBD1 (6 bases). V dropped 4 bases and J dropped 5 bases, with 10 bases sitting between them. The CDR3 covers 13 residues. CDR1 and CDR2 (germline): SGDLS, YYNGEE. This CDR3 reads CASSPGERNTIYF. The CDR3 DNA is TGTGCCAGCAGCCCAGGGGAGAGAAACACCATATATTTT.